These 10 T cell receptor beta chains came from one sample sequenced in a study of cytomegalovirus exposure and HLA in healthy donors. The PCR used 60 Vbeta and 13 Jbeta primers. Profiling relied on immunoSEQ multiplex PCR, and the TCRdb table lists in-frame clones only, not all of them. The sample carries tens of thousands of clones, about two thirds recorded once. The material sequenced was PBMCs. Receptors were obtained from a woman between 40 and 50 years old in good health and CMV-seropositive.

The chain couples TRBV27 to TRBJ2-7; TRBD2 matches at 7 bases. The germline CDR1 and CDR2 sequences are MNHEY and SMNVEV (reference sequence). V lost 5 bases and J lost 7; bases outside the gene matches: 11. The CDR3 has 14 residues. The CDR3 loop reads CASSHGGRVEEQYF. CDR3 nucleotide sequence: TGTGCCAGCAGTCACGGAGGGAGGGTTGAGGAGCAGTACTTC.

This chain joins TRBV7-9 and TRBJ2-5; D call uncertain. This CDR3 comprises 12 residues. The germline gives CDR1 SEHNR, CDR2 FQNEAQ (reference sequence). Between the trimmed V and J ends, which lost 5 bases and 5 bases, there was a span of 9 bases. CDR3 bases: TGTGCCAGCAGCCAGAGCAGGGAGACCCAGTACTTC. It codes for CASSQSRETQYF.

The chain's CDR3 is CASSDSGGANEQFF. CDR3 sequence (DNA): TGTGCCAGCAGTGATAGCGGGGGGGCCAATGAGCAGTTCTTC. The chain is built from TRBV6-4 and TRBJ2-1; 11 nucleotides line up with TRBD2. This CDR3 contains 14 residues. V lost 3 bases to trimming and J lost 6 bases; unmatched junction nucleotides: 1. Germline-derived CDR1 and CDR2 are MRHNA and SNTAGT.

V is TRBV6-6 and J is TRBJ1-5; 7 nucleotides match TRBD1. The germline V gene encodes CDR1 MNHNY and CDR2 SVGAGI (reference sequence). The length of the CDR3 is 15 residues. Germline trimming cut 8 bases from V and 0 bases from J; bases unmatched to any gene: 7. CDR3 loop: CASLTDRISNQPQHF. In nucleotides, the CDR3 is TGTGCCAGCTTAACGGACAGGATTAGCAATCAGCCCCAGCATTTT.

The J gene is TRBJ2-1, the V gene TRBV2; D remains ambiguous. Between the trimmed V and J ends, which lost 7 bases and 7 bases, there was a span of 17 bases. The CDR3 length is 14 residues. The V gene's germline CDR1 is SNHLY and CDR2 FYNNEI. CDR3 sequence (DNA): TGTGCCAGCAATTTTGAGGCCGGTATTAATGAGCAGTTCTTC. It is translated as CASNFEAGINEQFF. Complete variable domain (other parts from reference TRBV2 and TRBJ2-1): EPEVTQTPSHQVTQMGQEVILRCVPISNHLYFYWYRQILGQKVEFLVSFYNNEISEKSEIFDDQFSVERPDGSNFTLKIRSTKLEDSAMYFCASNFEAGINEQFFGPGTRLTVL.

The genes are TRBV10-3 and TRBJ2-1, with 9 positions matching TRBD2. The CDR3 loop spans 15 amino acids. Germline V lookup: CDR1 ENHRY, CDR2 SYGVKD. V dropped 4 bases and J dropped 3; count of bases not matched to a gene: 4. The CDR3 sequence: CAISGSGGDYNEQFF. The DNA of the CDR3 is TGTGCCATCAGTGGTAGCGGGGGAGACTACAATGAGCAGTTCTTC.

V gene TRBV19 combines with J gene TRBJ2-7, with TRBD1 matching over 9 bases. CDR1 LNHDA and CDR2 SQIVND come from the germline V gene (reference sequence). V gave up 6 bases and J gave up 6 bases; unmatched junction bases: 9. This CDR3 has 14 residues. The CDR3 protein is CASSRDRDGFEQYF. The CDR3 region has the DNA TGTGCCAGTAGCAGGGACAGGGATGGGTTCGAGCAGTACTTC. Looking up the rest from reference TRBV19 and TRBJ2-7 gives the full variable domain: DGGITQSPKYLFRKEGQNVTLSCEQNLNHDAMYWYRQDPGQGLRLIYYSQIVNDFQKGDIAEGYSVSREKKESFPLTVTSAQKNPTAFYLCASSRDRDGFEQYFGPGTRLTVT.

The CDR3, as DNA: TGTGCCAGCGGCTCCAACGGCAGGGATAACTATGGCTACACCTTC. Translated, it gives CASGSNGRDNYGYTF. J is TRBJ1-2 and V is TRBV6-6, with D tentatively TRBD1 (5 bases). This CDR3 spans 15 amino acids. The germline V and J ends were trimmed by 8 bases and 1 base, with 17 bases remaining between them. The germline V gene has CDR1 MNHNY and CDR2 SVGAGI (reference sequence).

The chain carries TRBV2 and TRBJ1-2; D is unresolved. This CDR3 spans 15 amino acids. Germline V gene sequence: CDR1 SNHLY, CDR2 FYNNEI. Trimming cost V 6 bases and J 5 bases, with 19 bases left between them. The CDR3 spells CASRGDGSKRYGYTF. The CDR3 coding sequence is TGTGCCAGCAGAGGAGACGGGAGCAAGCGGTATGGCTACACCTTC.

The rearrangement links TRBV5-1 to TRBJ2-5, with TRBD1 matching 8 bases. The germline V gene encodes CDR1 SGHRS and CDR2 YFSETQ. This CDR3 comprises 17 residues. J gave up 1 base and V 0 bases, and 8 bases lay outside the gene matches. Here the CDR3 reads CASSLAGGGGSQETQYF. The CDR3 nucleotides read TGCGCCAGCAGCTTGGCAGGGGGCGGTGGTAGCCAAGAGACCCAGTACTTC.